One and the same sample provided the 15 T cell receptor beta chains below, sequenced in a study of beta chain features in type 1 diabetes. Study results and caveats: Shortening of TCRB CDR3s, moderate but significant, appeared in all four CD4+ subsets of Type 1 diabetes patients.

Their recognized antigens are unknown. Every isolated RNA sample was fully reverse transcribed, so sequencing captured expressed TCRB transcripts. Data came from immunoSEQ multiplex PCR; TCRdb stores just in-frame clones and leaves some out. The profile shows 250,000 to 300,000 clones, about 24% of them singletons. Sequencing was done on a sample of naive CD4+ T cells from blood. These receptors all stem from a woman aged 30 to 39 with type 1 diabetes.

The CDR3 nucleotides are TGTGCCAGCTCACCACCGGACTCCTCCTACGAGCAGTACTTC. It translates to CASSPPDSSYEQYF. This chain joins TRBV18 and TRBJ2-7; maybe TRBD2 (5 bases). The germline V and J ends were trimmed by 0 bases and 0 bases, with 6 bases remaining between them. The CDR3 runs to 14 residues. The germline gives CDR1 KGHSH, CDR2 LQKENI.

The chain has TRBV9 and TRBJ1-1, with D possibly matching TRBD1 (6 bases). The germline V gene has CDR1 SGDLS and CDR2 YYNGEE. This CDR3 is built from 13 residues. V was clipped by 1 base and J by 3 bases, with 7 bases between them. The DNA of the CDR3 is TGTGCCAGCAGCGTACACAGGGACACTGAAGCTTTCTTT. Amino acid sequence: CASSVHRDTEAFF. The full variable domain, completed using reference TRBV9 and TRBJ1-1, is DSGVTQTPKHLITATGQRVTLRCSPRSGDLSVYWYQQSLDQGLQFLIQYYNGEERAKGNILERFSAQQFPDLHSELNLSSLELGDSALYFCASSVHRDTEAFFGQGTRLTVV.

There are a few counts of this clone. The chain joins TRBV28 to TRBJ1-2; D is uncertain. Trimming pared 8 bases from V and 8 bases from J, leaving 18 bases between. Germline CDR1 MDHEN, CDR2 SYDVKM. CDR3 length equals 13 residues. The CDR3 DNA is TGTGCCAGCGCCTCCCCATCGCGTCCGGGCTACACCTTC. This sequence encodes CASASPSRPGYTF.

The V gene is TRBV4-1, the J gene TRBJ2-3; no clear D. The CDR3 extends over 18 amino acids. V was trimmed by 0 bases and J by 3 bases, leaving 19 bases between them. CDR1 is MGHRA, CDR2 YSYEKL, per germline. The DNA for the CDR3 is TGCGCCAGCAGCCAAGATAGAGGCTATAGTGCTGCAACAGATACGCAGTATTTT. Protein sequence: CASSQDRGYSAATDTQYF.

V is TRBV27 and J is TRBJ2-7; 9 positions agree with TRBD1. Per the germline V gene, CDR1 is MNHEY and CDR2 is SMNVEV (reference sequence). Germline trimming cut 5 bases from V and 12 bases from J; bases unmatched to any gene: 8. The CDR3 is made up of 12 amino acids. The CDR3 DNA is TGTGCCAGCAGTCGACGCGGGACAGGGTGGTACTTC. Translated: CASSRRGTGWYF.

This clone has more than one count but fewer than ten. The limits of the CDR3 on the DNA are not certain, so only TCRdb's listed CDR3 is given. The chain uses TRBV19 and TRBJ2-1; TRBD1, as called in the table, went unchecked against the DNA. 13 amino acids form the CDR3, both terminal residues included. CDR1 is LNHDA, CDR2 SQIVND, per germline (reference sequence). The CDR3 reads CASSPWGTGIEFF.

J is TRBJ1-5 and V is TRBV19; D uncertain. This CDR3 has 15 residues. Germline-derived CDR1 and CDR2 are LNHDA and SQIVND (reference sequence). V was trimmed by 6 bases and J by 7 bases, leaving 19 bases between them. This chain's CDR3 is CASRLDAGDGQPQHF. Here the CDR3 DNA reads TGTGCCAGTAGACTGGACGCCGGGGATGGCCAGCCCCAGCATTTT.

V gene TRBV5-4 combines with J gene TRBJ2-7; D might be TRBD2 (5 bases). Trimming removed 4 bases at V and 2 bases at J, with 13 bases between. This CDR3 comprises 14 residues. CDR1 and CDR2 from the germline V gene are SGHNT and YYREEE (reference sequence). CDR3 sequence (DNA): TGTGCCAGCAGCCAACGGGATTCCGCCTACGAGCAGTACTTC. Residues: CASSQRDSAYEQYF.

This chain connects TRBV6-6 to TRBJ2-3; perhaps TRBD2 as D (5 bases). The ends were cut back, 11 bases at V and 2 bases at J, with 11 bases in the middle. There are 12 residues in the CDR3. Germline CDR1 reads MNHNY; CDR2 reads SVGAGI (reference sequence). The CDR3 protein is CAAGGFTDTQYF. In nucleotides, the CDR3 is TGTGCCGCAGGCGGGTTCACAGATACGCAGTATTTT.

The chain links TRBV29-1 to TRBJ2-1; 13 positions agree with TRBD2. The CDR3 spans 18 residues. Trimming cost V 2 bases and J 8 bases; bases outside gene matches: 15. Germline lookup yields CDR1 SQVTM and CDR2 ANQGSEA. Here the CDR3 DNA reads TGCAGCGTTGAACCGAACCCGGGACTAGCGGGATCTCGGGATGAGCAGTTCTTC. It encodes CSVEPNPGLAGSRDEQFF.

The J gene is TRBJ1-5, the V gene TRBV19, with no clear D. This CDR3 region has 11 residues. V was clipped by 7 bases and J by 9 bases, with 10 bases between them. Germline assignment: CDR1 LNHDA and CDR2 SQIVND (reference sequence). The CDR3: CASNEGRPQHF. The CDR3 DNA follows: TGTGCCAGTAATGAGGGTCGGCCCCAGCATTTT.

This clone has more than one count but fewer than ten. The chain uses TRBV7-9 and TRBJ2-7, with D perhaps TRBD1 (5 bases). V gave up 3 bases and J gave up 1 base, with 10 bases separating them. There are 14 residues in the CDR3. Germline values: CDR1 SEHNR, CDR2 FQNEAQ (reference sequence). This CDR3 is CASSFQGPSYEQYF. The CDR3 DNA is TGTGCCAGCAGCTTTCAGGGCCCATCCTACGAGCAGTACTTC.

The genes are TRBV15 and TRBJ2-5, with 8 bases that match TRBD2. Germline-derived CDR1 and CDR2 are LNHNV and YYDKDF (reference sequence). The CDR3 is made up of 14 amino acids. V gave up 3 bases and J gave up 5 bases; unmatched junction bases: 5. Here the CDR3 reads CATSRPGLGETQYF. CDR3 DNA: TGTGCCACCAGCAGGCCGGGACTAGGGGAGACCCAGTACTTC.

A few counts support this clone. Other DNA sequences in the same sample also yield this CDR3. This rearrangement joins TRBV7-3 to TRBJ2-1, with 8 positions matching TRBD2. Germline V gene data show CDR1 as SGHTA and CDR2 as FQGTGA. The J segment lost 6 bases and the V segment lost 5 bases, leaving 3 bases of the junction unmatched. The CDR3 sequence is 13 residues long. The CDR3 spells CASSPGTSNEQFF. The CDR3 DNA is TGTGCCAGCAGCCCAGGGACTAGCAATGAGCAGTTCTTC.

This chain uses TRBV5-1 with TRBJ2-7, with 7 bases that match TRBD2. There are 14 residues in the CDR3. Germline-derived CDR1 and CDR2 are SGHRS and YFSETQ. Unmatched junction bases numbered 5, after V lost 1 base and J lost 4 bases. CDR3 sequence: CASSLMGGGYEQYF. The CDR3 nucleotides are TGCGCCAGCAGCTTGATGGGCGGGGGATACGAGCAGTACTTC. The variable domain in full, completed from reference TRBV5-1 and TRBJ2-7, reads KAGVTQTPRYLIKTRGQQVTLSCSPISGHRSVSWYQQTPGQGLQFLFEYFSETQRNKGNFPGRFSGRQFSNSRSEMNVSTLELGDSALYLCASSLMGGGYEQYFGPGTRLTVT.